A single T cell receptor beta chain is shown here with its context. There is no known antigen for this receptor. TCRdb names NextSeq 550 as the instrument used. The Human TCR Profiling Kit (MiLaboratory) was used to prepare UMI-labeled 5' RACE TRB cDNA libraries. The full amount of extracted RNA was used for cDNA synthesis, and the full amount of resulting cDNA was used for PCR amplification. Libraries were prepared in parallel with an identical number of PCR cycles. As for the original processing: About 53,000 +/- 9,400 unique UMI-labeled TRB cDNA molecules per library were extracted with MIGEC and MiXCR, with at least two reads per UMI required. Each library averaged about 40,000 +/- 10,000 functional in-frame TRB CDR3 nucleotide clonotypes without stop codons. After downsampling to 5000 UMI-labeled TRB molecules per sample, diversity metrics, including normalized Shannon-Wiener and Chao1, were computed in VDJtools. Clonotype-size-weighted physicochemical properties of the central five CDR3 residues (interaction energy, strength, volume and Kidera factor 4) were computed in VDJtools. Reprocessed by TCRdb, the reads give a single entry per CDR3 protein sequence, without DNA. The V and J calls and clone size come from TCRdb's table, not from the authors' own analysis. The table kept for this sample lists approximately 96,000 distinct CDR3 sequences. The top ten constitute roughly 1.1% of the sample.

These data belong to a study of CXCR3-negative and CXCR3-positive naive CD8 T cells (dated by TCRdb to the late 2010s). Background on the whole study: About 150 million TRB reads were obtained in total, roughly 1.5 +/- 0.3 million reads per library. Diversity and physicochemical repertoire analyses covered 10 to 11 donors pooled from two independent experiments. TRBV-TRBJ cluster analysis included naive subsets from roughly 5 donors and memory cells from 3 donors.

Each CD8+ T cell subset was flow-sorted in triplicate, and some 300,000 cells per subset were placed directly into RLT lysis buffer. To keep memory contaminants out, a stringent definition of naive CD8+ T cells was applied: CD45RO-CCR7+CD27+CD95-. Peripheral blood mononuclear cells were isolated from buffy coats using standard density gradient centrifugation. A FACSAria III was used to flow-sort naive CXCR3-negative and CXCR3-positive CD8+ T cells. An RNeasy Mini Kit was used to extract total RNA from the sorted cells. Beyond this particular receptor, the publication reports: Comparably high repertoire diversity was found in both naive subsets, whereas much lower repertoire diversity was found in memory CD8+ T cells. Within the same donor, TRBV-TRBJ usage looked similar between naive CXCR3-negative and CXCR3-positive cells, but memory cells had distinct patterns. Because surface CD5, which is linked to self-reactivity in mice, was comparable between the naive subsets, TCR interaction strength was also inferred from the physicochemical properties of TRB CDR3s. Freshly isolated PBMCs were used for most assays because CXCR3 expression went down partially after cryopreservation. Compared with CXCR3-negative naive cells, CXCR3-positive naive cells had TRB CDR3s with higher hydrophobicity (lower Kidera factor 4), lower energy, and higher strength and volume indices.

The sample consisted of naive CXCR3+ CD8+ T cells from blood. Reading the label with the study, this specimen's cell subset or site is: CD45RO-CCR7+CD27+CD95- naive CD8+ T cells expressing CXCR3 (TNR3+). The TCR comes from a human donor in good health. Some clones in this sample may be carry-over from other donors' samples.

The CDR3 has the sequence CASSLGTSGVFQFF. Rearrangement joined TRBV7-2 to TRBJ2-1; without DNA, the TCRdb call of TRBD2 cannot be checked. From the cysteine through the phenylalanine, the CDR3 covers 14 amino acids. The coding DNA is unavailable. Per the germline V gene, SGHTA is the CDR1 and FQGNSA is the CDR2.